The rows below give T cell receptor beta chains drawn from one sample of a study of cytomegalovirus exposure and HLA in healthy donors. Here immunoSEQ multiplex PCR was the method, and the copy in TCRdb shows in-frame clones only, minus some. The table counts about 120,000 clones; approximately 3.9% lies in the top ten. The sample consisted of PBMCs. The receptor set was obtained from a man between 18 and 29 years old in good health and CMV-seronegative. Each CDR3 is given with its conserved first and last residue. D genes are given only for firm matches.

v_call: TRBV6-1; j_call: TRBJ2-1; cdr3_length: 15; d_call: TRBD1; cdr3_aa: CASSPGTGRNNEQFF; cdr3_nt: TGTGCCAGCAGCCCCGGGACAGGGCGTAACAATGAGCAGTTCTTC
v_call: TRBV7-9; j_call: TRBJ2-1; cdr3_length: 17; d_call: TRBD2; cdr3_aa: CASSLGGLAGGINEQFF; cdr3_nt: TGTGCCAGCAGCTTAGGAGGACTAGCGGGAGGTATAAATGAGCAGTTCTTC
v_call: TRBV4-1; j_call: TRBJ1-1; cdr3_length: 16; d_call: .; cdr3_aa: CASSQEEMGGGTEAFF; cdr3_nt: TGCGCCAGCAGCCAAGAGGAGATGGGAGGGGGCACTGAAGCTTTCTTT
v_call: TRBV6-5; j_call: TRBJ1-5; cdr3_length: 14; d_call: TRBD1; cdr3_aa: CASSYTGGGKPQHF; cdr3_nt: TGTGCCAGCAGTTACACAGGGGGAGGGAAGCCCCAGCATTTT
v_call: TRBV5-1; j_call: TRBJ2-1; cdr3_length: 15; d_call: .; cdr3_aa: CASTLGGAPYNEQFF; cdr3_nt: TGCGCCAGCACCCTAGGGGGTGCACCTTACAATGAGCAGTTCTTC
v_call: TRBV7-9; j_call: TRBJ2-7; cdr3_length: 14; d_call: TRBD1; cdr3_aa: CASSWGQSSYEQYF; cdr3_nt: TGTGCCAGCAGCTGGGGACAGAGCTCCTACGAGCAGTACTTC
v_call: TRBV30; j_call: TRBJ1-1; cdr3_length: 11; d_call: .; cdr3_aa: CAWSSGTEAFF; cdr3_nt: TGTGCCTGGAGTTCGGGCACTGAAGCTTTCTTT
v_call: TRBV5-1; j_call: TRBJ1-2; cdr3_length: 14; d_call: .; cdr3_aa: CASSRDTEEYGYTF; cdr3_nt: TGCGCCAGCAGCCGGGACACCGAAGAGTATGGCTACACCTTC
v_call: TRBV5-1; j_call: TRBJ2-1; cdr3_length: 15; d_call: .; cdr3_aa: CASSLDQGGNNEQFF; cdr3_nt: TGCGCCAGCAGCTTGGACCAGGGTGGGAACAATGAGCAGTTCTTC
v_call: TRBV2; j_call: TRBJ1-1; cdr3_length: 15; d_call: TRBD1; cdr3_aa: CASSETGVVNAEAFF; cdr3_nt: TGTGCCAGCAGTGAAACAGGGGTGGTAAACGCTGAAGCTTTCTTT
v_call: TRBV5-1; j_call: TRBJ2-3; cdr3_length: 16; d_call: .; cdr3_aa: CASADRSGSSTDTQYF; cdr3_nt: TGCGCCAGCGCCGACCGGTCAGGATCTAGCACAGATACGCAGTATTTT
v_call: TRBV2; j_call: TRBJ2-5; cdr3_length: 15; d_call: .; cdr3_aa: CASSDQRASQETQYF; cdr3_nt: TGTGCCAGCAGTGATCAGCGGGCCAGCCAAGAGACCCAGTACTTC
v_call: TRBV19; j_call: TRBJ2-7; cdr3_length: 14; d_call: .; cdr3_aa: CASSVAGGLNEQYF; cdr3_nt: TGTGCCAGTAGTGTTGCAGGGGGACTGAACGAGCAGTACTTC
v_call: TRBV7-2; j_call: TRBJ2-7; cdr3_length: 13; d_call: .; cdr3_aa: CASSLNRDYEQYF; cdr3_nt: TGTGCCAGCAGCTTAAACAGGGACTACGAGCAGTACTTC
v_call: TRBV5-4; j_call: TRBJ2-7; cdr3_length: 13; d_call: .; cdr3_aa: CASSLGESYEQYF; cdr3_nt: TGTGCCAGCAGCTTGGGGGAGTCATACGAGCAGTACTTC